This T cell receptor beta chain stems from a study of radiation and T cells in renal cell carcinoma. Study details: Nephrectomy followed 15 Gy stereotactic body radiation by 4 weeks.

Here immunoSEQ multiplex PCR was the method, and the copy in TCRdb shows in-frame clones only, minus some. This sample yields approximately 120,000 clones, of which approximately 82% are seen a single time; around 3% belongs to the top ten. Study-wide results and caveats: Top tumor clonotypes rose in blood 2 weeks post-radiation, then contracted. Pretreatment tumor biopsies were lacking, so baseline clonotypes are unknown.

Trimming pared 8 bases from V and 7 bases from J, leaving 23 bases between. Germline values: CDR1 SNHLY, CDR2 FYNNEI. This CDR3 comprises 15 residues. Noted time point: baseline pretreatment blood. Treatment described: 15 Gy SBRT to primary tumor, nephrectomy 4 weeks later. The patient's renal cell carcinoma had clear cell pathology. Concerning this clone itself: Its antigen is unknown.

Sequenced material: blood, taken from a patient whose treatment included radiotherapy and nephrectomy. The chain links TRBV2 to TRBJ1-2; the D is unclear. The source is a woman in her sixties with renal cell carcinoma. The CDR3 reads CASAGAGREGSGYTF. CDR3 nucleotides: TGTGCCAGCGCCGGAGCGGGGAGGGAGGGTAGTGGCTACACCTTC.